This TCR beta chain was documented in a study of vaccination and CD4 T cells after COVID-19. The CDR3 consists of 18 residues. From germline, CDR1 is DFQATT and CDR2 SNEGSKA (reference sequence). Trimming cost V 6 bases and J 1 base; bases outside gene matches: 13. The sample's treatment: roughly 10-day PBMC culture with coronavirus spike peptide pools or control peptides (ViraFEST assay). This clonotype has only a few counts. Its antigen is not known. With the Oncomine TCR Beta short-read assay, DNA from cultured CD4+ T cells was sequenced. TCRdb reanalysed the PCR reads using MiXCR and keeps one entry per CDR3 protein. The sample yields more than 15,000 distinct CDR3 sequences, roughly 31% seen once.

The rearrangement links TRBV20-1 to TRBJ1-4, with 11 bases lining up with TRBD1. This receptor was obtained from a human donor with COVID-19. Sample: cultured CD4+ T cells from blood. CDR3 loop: CSARKPGQGVLTNEKLFF. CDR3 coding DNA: TGCAGTGCCCGAAAGCCGGGACAGGGGGTATTAACTAATGAAAAACTGTTTTTT.